The 23 T cell receptor beta chains below were found in one sample sequenced in a study of identifying expanded T cells in peripheral blood. This table comes from immunoSEQ multiplex PCR, and its TCRdb copy is limited to in-frame clones, with some not included. The sample contains 100,000 to 110,000 clones, 75% to 90% of which appear only once. Sequencing was performed on blood. These receptors all come from a person aged 18 to 75 in good health.

This clone was picked up a small number of times. The chain joins TRBV30 to TRBJ1-1, with a possible D match to TRBD1 (6 bases). V shed 3 bases and J shed 1 base, with 12 bases lying between them. The CDR3 consists of 14 residues. CDR1 is GTSNPN, CDR2 SVGIG, per germline (reference sequence). The CDR3 nucleotides read TGTGCCTGGAGCCCGGGACACCAGAACACTGAAGCTTTCTTT. Protein: CAWSPGHQNTEAFF.

The chain has TRBV23-1 and TRBJ1-2; D is possibly TRBD1 (5 bases). TRBV23-1 is flagged as an ORF with uncertain function. The V and J ends lost 6 bases and 4 bases respectively, with 18 bases between them. The CDR3 consists of 15 residues. The CDR3 coding sequence is TGCGCCAGCAGCCTACACAAGGACATGGGCTATGGCTACACCTTC. Protein product: CASSLHKDMGYGYTF.

The chain couples TRBV7-3 to TRBJ2-3; D perhaps matches TRBD2 (5 bases). The CDR3 is made up of 14 amino acids. The germline CDR1 and CDR2 sequences are SGHTA and FQGTGA. V lost 2 bases to trimming and J lost 4 bases, with 10 bases between them. CDR3 in DNA: TGTGCCAGCAGCTTACTGTGGGGAGCAGATACGCAGTATTTT. As protein: CASSLLWGADTQYF.

This clone has only a few counts. The junction departs from germline at one end; a sequencing error may be responsible. V and J are TRBV2 and TRBJ1-5, with D tentatively TRBD1 (6 bases). In germline, CDR1 is SNHLY, CDR2 FYNNEI. The CDR3 is 14 residues long. This CDR3 is CASRPTDSSQPQHF. The CDR3 nucleotides are TGTGCCAGCCGCCCGACGGACAGCAGTCAGCCCCAGCATTTT. Full variable domain (remainder filled in from reference TRBV2 and TRBJ1-5): EPEVTQTPSHQVTQMGQEVILRCVPISNHLYFYWYRQILGQKVEFLVSFYNNEISEKSEIFDDQFSVERPDGSNFTLKIRSTKLEDSAMYFCASRPTDSSQPQHFGDGTRLSIL.

V is TRBV18 and J is TRBJ1-1, with D perhaps TRBD1 (5 bases). This CDR3 is 11 amino acids long. V was cut by 2 bases and J by 7 bases, with 5 bases left in between. CDR1 is KGHSH, CDR2 LQKENI, per germline. The CDR3 protein is CASSPDSEAFF. For the CDR3, the DNA is TGTGCCAGCTCACCAGACAGTGAAGCTTTCTTT.

The J gene is TRBJ2-1, the V gene TRBV11-2, with D tentatively TRBD1 (5 bases). The CDR3 length is 16 residues. The germline V and J ends were trimmed by 5 bases and 2 bases, with 16 bases remaining between them. CDR1 SGHAT and CDR2 FQNNGV come from the germline V gene. The CDR3 coding sequence is TGTGCCAGCAGCCGTCCGGATTGGGGCGCCTACAATGAGCAGTTCTTC. It specifies CASSRPDWGAYNEQFF.

The rearrangement joins TRBV14 to TRBJ2-1; D uncertain. Germline assignment: CDR1 SGHDN and CDR2 FVKESK. The CDR3 sequence is 13 residues long. V was clipped by 1 base and J by 9 bases, with 10 bases between them. CDR3: CASSQVTIGEQFF. Here the CDR3 DNA reads TGTGCCAGCAGCCAAGTGACCATCGGTGAGCAGTTCTTC.

V gene TRBV19 combines with J gene TRBJ2-1; D is unresolved. The CDR3 consists of 13 residues. Trimming shortened V by 1 base and J by 5 bases, and 6 bases separated the two germline ends. CDR1 and CDR2 from the germline V gene are LNHDA and SQIVND (reference sequence). The CDR3 DNA reads TGTGCCAGTAGTATAGGATCGAACAATGAGCAGTTCTTC. It yields the protein CASSIGSNNEQFF.

The V call is TRBV9, the J call TRBJ2-2; no reliable D call. The V gene's germline CDR1 is SGDLS and CDR2 YYNGEE. V was cut by 4 bases and J by 6 bases, with 7 bases left in between. The CDR3 covers 12 residues. As DNA, the CDR3 is TGTGCCAGCAGCCCAAACCCCGGGGAGCTGTTTTTT. It encodes CASSPNPGELFF.

The chain joins TRBV29-1 to TRBJ1-2; possibly TRBD1 for D (6 bases). CDR3 length equals 13 residues. V lost 4 bases and J lost 5, with 14 bases in between. The V gene's germline CDR1 is SQVTM and CDR2 ANQGSEA. CDR3 nucleotides: TGCAGCGTTGTCCCAGGGGACCGATATGGCTACACCTTC. Residues: CSVVPGDRYGYTF.

In its sample, this clone was seen once. J is TRBJ2-5 and V is TRBV4-1, with 12 positions matching TRBD2. With V trimmed by 3 bases and J by 5 bases, 10 bases remained unmatched. There are 17 residues in the CDR3. The germline CDR1 and CDR2 sequences are MGHRA and YSYEKL. CDR3 in DNA: TGCGCCAGCAGCCAGGCTAGCGGGAGGGACCGGGGGGAGACCCAGTACTTC. Translating it yields CASSQASGRDRGETQYF.

The chain combines TRBV6-5 with TRBJ1-6, with D uncertain. Germline V CDR1 and CDR2: MNHEY, SVGAGI. Trimming removed 5 bases at V and 7 bases at J, with 12 bases between. The CDR3 loop spans 14 amino acids. The CDR3 spells CASSVGRSNSPLHF. The CDR3 DNA reads as TGTGCCAGCAGTGTGGGAAGGTCGAATTCACCCCTCCACTTT.

This chain links TRBV6-5 with TRBJ1-1; TRBD1 aligns across 8 bases. This CDR3 is built from 14 residues. The V and J ends lost 6 bases and 0 bases, in that order; junction bases with no gene match: 3. Germline V gene sequence: CDR1 MNHEY, CDR2 SVGAGI. The CDR3 reads CASSSGGLNTEAFF. The CDR3 DNA follows: TGTGCCAGCAGCTCAGGGGGCTTGAACACTGAAGCTTTCTTT.

The V call is TRBV5-1, the J call TRBJ2-1, with 7 bases matching TRBD1. The J segment lost 4 bases and the V segment lost 4 bases, leaving 11 bases of the junction unmatched. CDR3 length: 16 residues. Germline V gene data show CDR1 as SGHRS and CDR2 as YFSETQ. CDR3 sequence: CASSIRPGQNYNEQFF. For the CDR3, the DNA is TGCGCCAGCAGCATACGCCCGGGACAGAATTACAATGAGCAGTTCTTC.

The V and J genes are TRBV7-2 and TRBJ2-3, with TRBD2 matching over 7 bases. V trimming: 1 base; J trimming: 4 bases; junction bases outside the gene matches: 2. CDR1 SGHTA and CDR2 FQGNSA come from the germline V gene. The CDR3 is 14 residues long. CDR3 nucleotide sequence: TGTGCCAGCAGCTTAGTGGGGGGGGCAGATACGCAGTATTTT. Translation gives CASSLVGGADTQYF.

The rearrangement joins TRBV5-6 to TRBJ1-3; no clear D. The CDR3 is 14 amino acids. Between the trimmed V and J ends, which lost 2 bases and 0 bases, there was a span of 6 bases. CDR1 is SGHDT, CDR2 YYEEEE, per germline. CDR3 nucleotide sequence: TGTGCCAGCAGCTTACGGGTCTCTGGAAACACCATATATTTT. As protein: CASSLRVSGNTIYF.

The chain combines TRBV9 with TRBJ1-1; no clear D. The V gene's germline CDR1 is SGDLS and CDR2 YYNGEE. The ends were cut back, 8 bases at V and 3 bases at J, with 11 bases in the middle. CDR3 length equals 12 residues. CDR3 in amino acids: CASSLGDTEAFF. For the CDR3, the DNA is TGTGCCAGTTCGCTTGGGGACACTGAAGCTTTCTTT. The variable domain in full, completed from reference TRBV9 and TRBJ1-1, reads DSGVTQTPKHLITATGQRVTLRCSPRSGDLSVYWYQQSLDQGLQFLIQYYNGEERAKGNILERFSAQQFPDLHSELNLSSLELGDSALYFCASSLGDTEAFFGQGTRLTVV.

The chain recombines TRBV27 with TRBJ1-5; D remains unclear. V gave up 4 bases and J gave up 9 bases, with 13 bases separating them. Germline CDR1 is MNHEY and CDR2 is SMNVEV (reference sequence). The CDR3 sequence is 13 residues long. CDR3 sequence reads: CASSWAGGWPQHF. CDR3 DNA: TGTGCCAGCAGTTGGGCGGGTGGGTGGCCCCAGCATTTT.

The chain recombines TRBV19 with TRBJ2-3, with D hard to call. V was trimmed by 7 bases and J by 0 bases, leaving 20 bases between them. Germline assignment: CDR1 LNHDA and CDR2 SQIVND (reference sequence). CDR3 length: 17 residues. The CDR3 here is CASTDRPAQTSTDTQYF. CDR3 in DNA: TGTGCCAGTACCGATCGTCCAGCGCAGACTAGCACAGATACGCAGTATTTT.

This chain uses TRBV27 with TRBJ2-3; perhaps TRBD2 as D (6 bases). The V gene's germline CDR1 is MNHEY and CDR2 SMNVEV (reference sequence). V was clipped by 7 bases and J by 4 bases, with 15 bases between them. The length of the CDR3 is 14 residues. CDR3 in amino acids: CASTTTSWADTQYF. The CDR3 nucleotides are TGTGCCAGCACCACGACTAGTTGGGCAGATACGCAGTATTTT.

The chain employs TRBV10-1 and TRBJ2-3; the match to TRBD2 covers 11 bases. In germline, CDR1 is WNHNN, CDR2 SYGVQD (reference sequence). V shed 5 bases, J shed 1 base, and the junction held 17 bases outside the gene matches. The CDR3 spans 20 residues. The CDR3 sequence is CASSKTRLSGGVSGTDTQYF. As DNA, the CDR3 is TGCGCCAGCAGTAAAACTCGCCTTAGCGGGGGGGTCTCTGGCACAGATACGCAGTATTTT.

This chain links TRBV5-1 with TRBJ2-7; 11 bases are shared with TRBD1. CDR1 and CDR2 (germline): SGHRS, YFSETQ. V dropped 6 bases and J dropped 6; count of bases not matched to a gene: 11. CDR3 length: 15 residues. The CDR3 region has the DNA TGCGCCAGCAACGAACAAGCCGGGACAGGGGGCGAGCAGTACTTC. Translating gives CASNEQAGTGGEQYF.

The J gene is TRBJ2-6, the V gene TRBV27, with 7 bases matching TRBD1. The CDR3 is 16 residues long. Germline CDR1 and CDR2: MNHEY and SMNVEV (reference sequence). Trimming took 8 bases from V and 2 from J; bases not matched to a gene: 9. CDR3 nucleotide sequence: TGTGCCAGCGGACAGGACAGTAGCCCTGGGGCCAACGTCCTGACTTTC. As protein: CASGQDSSPGANVLTF. The entire variable domain, with the rest obtained from reference TRBV27 and TRBJ2-6, is as follows: EAQVTQNPRYLITVTGKKLTVTCSQNMNHEYMSWYRQDPGLGLRQIYYSMNVEVTDKGDVPEGYKVSRKEKRNFPLILESPSPNQTSLYFCASGQDSSPGANVLTFGAGSRLTVL.